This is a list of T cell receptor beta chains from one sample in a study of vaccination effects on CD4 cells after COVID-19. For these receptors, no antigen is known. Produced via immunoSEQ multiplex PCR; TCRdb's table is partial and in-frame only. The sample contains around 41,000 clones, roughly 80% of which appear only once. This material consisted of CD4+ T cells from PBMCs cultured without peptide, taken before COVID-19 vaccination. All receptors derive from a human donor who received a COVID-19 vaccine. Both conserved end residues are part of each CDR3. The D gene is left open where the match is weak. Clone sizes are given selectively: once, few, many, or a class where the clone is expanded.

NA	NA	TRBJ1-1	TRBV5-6	CASSSAAQGNTEAFF	TGTGCCAGCAGCTCGGCGGCACAGGGGAACACTGAAGCTTTCTTT
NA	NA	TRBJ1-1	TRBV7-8	CASSPEGTEAFF	TGTGCCAGCAGCCCGGAAGGCACTGAAGCTTTCTTT
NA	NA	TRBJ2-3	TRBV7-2	CASSLGLSTDTQYF	TGTGCCAGCAGCTTGGGACTTAGCACAGATACGCAGTATTTT
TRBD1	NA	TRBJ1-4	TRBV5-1	CASSSWTGGFRGNEKLFF	TGCGCCAGCAGCTCCTGGACAGGGGGCTTTCGGGGTAATGAAAAACTGTTTTTT
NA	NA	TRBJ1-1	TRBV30	CAWSVKGTNTEAFF	TGTGCCTGGAGTGTAAAGGGGACGAACACTGAAGCTTTCTTT
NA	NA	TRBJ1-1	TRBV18	CASSSGPGRSEAFF	TGTGCCAGCTCATCGGGGCCTGGGCGATCTGAAGCTTTCTTT
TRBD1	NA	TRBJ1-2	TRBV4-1	CASSHYGQGRAGYTF	TGCGCCAGCAGCCACTACGGACAGGGTCGAGCGGGCTACACCTTC
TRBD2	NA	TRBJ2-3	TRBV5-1	CASSPGTSGDTDTQYF	TGCGCCAGCAGCCCCGGGACTAGCGGGGACACAGATACGCAGTATTTT
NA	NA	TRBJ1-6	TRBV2	CASTALTGFNSPLHF	TGTGCCAGCACTGCCTTGACAGGTTTTAATTCACCCCTCCACTTT
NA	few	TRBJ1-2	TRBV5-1	CASDQGGGYGYTF	TGCGCCAGCGATCAGGGCGGCGGCTATGGCTACACCTTC
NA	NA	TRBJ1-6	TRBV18	CASSLAREPPLHF	TGTGCCAGCTCACTGGCCCGGGAACCACCCCTCCACTTT
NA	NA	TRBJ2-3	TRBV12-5	CASGSAPADTQYF	TGTGCTAGTGGTTCCGCGCCCGCAGATACGCAGTATTTT
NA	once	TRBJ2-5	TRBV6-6	CASSYRETQYF	TGTGCCAGCAGTTATCGGGAGACCCAGTACTTC
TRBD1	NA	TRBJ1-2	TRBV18	CASSPEQGRGGYTF	TGTGCCAGCTCACCTGAACAGGGGAGGGGTGGCTACACCTTC
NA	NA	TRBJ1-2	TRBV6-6	CASIMGGGYTF	TGTGCCAGCATTATGGGTGGCGGCTACACCTTC
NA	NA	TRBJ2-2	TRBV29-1	CSVSQGAAGELFF	TGCAGCGTTTCACAGGGAGCGGCCGGGGAGCTGTTTTTT
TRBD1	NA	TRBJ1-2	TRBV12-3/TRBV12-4	CASSYRGDYGYTF	TGTGCCAGCAGTTACAGGGGTGACTATGGCTACACCTTC
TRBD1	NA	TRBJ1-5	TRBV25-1	CASSDPTGLQPQHF	TGTGCCAGCAGTGACCCGACAGGGTTGCAGCCCCAGCATTTT
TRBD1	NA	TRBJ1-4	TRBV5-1	CASKSRQGDEKLFF	TGCGCCAGCAAGAGCCGGCAGGGGGATGAAAAACTGTTTTTT
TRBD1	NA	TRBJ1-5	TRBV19	CASSSPTGGNQPQHF	TGTGCCAGTAGTTCGCCGACAGGGGGGAATCAGCCCCAGCATTTT
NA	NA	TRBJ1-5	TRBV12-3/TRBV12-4	CASRRWGDQPQHF	TGTGCCAGCAGGCGGTGGGGTGACCAGCCCCAGCATTTT
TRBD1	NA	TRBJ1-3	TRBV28	CASSYGTASGNTIYF	TGTGCCAGCAGCTACGGGACAGCCTCTGGAAACACCATATATTTT
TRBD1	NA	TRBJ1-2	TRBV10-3	CAISDRTGWAGEPTF	TGTGCCATCAGTGATCGGACAGGGTGGGCTGGAGAGCCGACCTTC
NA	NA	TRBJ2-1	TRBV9	CASSVVVGASYNEQFF	TGTGCCAGCAGCGTAGTAGTAGGAGCGTCCTACAATGAGCAGTTCTTC
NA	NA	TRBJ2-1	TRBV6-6	CASSRGAGGDEQFF	TGTGCCAGCTCGCGCGGGGCGGGTGGGGATGAGCAGTTCTTC
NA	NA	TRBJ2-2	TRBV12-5	CASGFFGAGELFF	NA
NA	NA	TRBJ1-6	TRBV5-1	CASSLGGSNSPLHF	TGCGCCAGCAGCTTAGGGGGATCCAATTCACCCCTCCACTTT
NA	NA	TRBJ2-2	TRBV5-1	CASSLRGGTGELFF	TGCGCCAGCAGCTTGCGGGGTGGCACCGGGGAGCTGTTTTTT
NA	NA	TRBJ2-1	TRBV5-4	CASSLGGASSYNEQFF	TGTGCCAGCAGCTTGGGGGGGGCTAGCTCCTACAATGAGCAGTTCTTC
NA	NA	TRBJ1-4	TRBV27	CASSSGPGLRGTNEKLFF	TGTGCCAGCAGTTCTGGTCCCGGCCTAAGGGGAACTAATGAAAAACTGTTTTTT
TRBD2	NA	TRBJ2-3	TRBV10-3	CAISELGGGGTDTQYF	TGTGCCATCAGTGAGTTGGGTGGGGGGGGTACAGATACGCAGTATTTT
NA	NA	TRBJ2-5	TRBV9	CASSVGRALQETQYF	TGTGCCAGCAGCGTAGGCAGGGCCCTACAAGAGACCCAGTACTTC
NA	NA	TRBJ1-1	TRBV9	CASSVRTQNTEAFF	TGTGCCAGCAGCGTTCGGACACAGAACACTGAAGCTTTCTTT
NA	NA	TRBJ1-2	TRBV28	CASRLSGPYGYTF	TGTGCCAGCAGGCTTTCAGGGCCCTATGGCTACACCTTC
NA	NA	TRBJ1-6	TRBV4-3	CASSQEQISPLHF	TGCGCCAGCAGCCAAGAACAGATTTCACCCCTCCACTTT
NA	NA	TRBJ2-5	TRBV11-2	CASSRGAGSFQETQYF	TGTGCCAGCAGCAGAGGGGCCGGGAGTTTCCAAGAGACCCAGTACTTC
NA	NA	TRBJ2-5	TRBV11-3	CASSLNFQETQYF	TGTGCCAGCAGCTTAAACTTCCAAGAGACCCAGTACTTC
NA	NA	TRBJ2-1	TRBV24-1	CATSDPDGQRFSYNEQFF	TGTGCCACCAGTGATCCCGATGGACAGCGTTTCTCCTACAATGAGCAGTTCTTC
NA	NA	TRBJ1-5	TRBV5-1	CASSLSLGSNQPQHF	TGCGCCAGCAGCTTGAGTTTGGGGAGCAATCAGCCCCAGCATTTT
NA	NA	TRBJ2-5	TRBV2	CASSVKRKQETQYF	TGTGCCAGCAGTGTGAAGCGAAAGCAAGAGACCCAGTACTTC
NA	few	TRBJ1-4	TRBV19	CASRQSPGGDEKLFF	TGTGCCAGCAGGCAATCGCCGGGGGGGGATGAAAAACTGTTTTTT
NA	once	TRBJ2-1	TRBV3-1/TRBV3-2	CASSQGGEQFF	TGTGCCAGCAGCCAAGGTGGTGAGCAGTTCTTC
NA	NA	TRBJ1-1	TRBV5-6	CASSLLIGRVSTEAFF	TGTGCCAGCAGCTTGTTAATCGGCCGCGTGAGCACTGAAGCTTTCTTT
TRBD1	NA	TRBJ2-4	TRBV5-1	CASSRDRTNIQYF	TGCGCCAGCAGCCGGGACAGGACGAACATTCAGTACTTC
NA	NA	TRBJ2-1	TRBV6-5	CASNTDGYNEQFF	TGTGCCAGCAACACCGACGGCTACAATGAGCAGTTCTTC
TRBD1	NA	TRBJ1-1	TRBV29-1	CSVIPGGAGTEAFF	TGCAGCGTAATACCAGGGGGCGCGGGCACTGAAGCTTTCTTT
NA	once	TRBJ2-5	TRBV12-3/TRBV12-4	CASSPDVLETQYF	TGTGCCAGCAGCCCGGACGTCCTAGAGACCCAGTACTTC
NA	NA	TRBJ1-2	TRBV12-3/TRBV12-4	CATSPGPGGYTF	TGTGCCACCTCCCCAGGGCCGGGTGGCTACACCTTC
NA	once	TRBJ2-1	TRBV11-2	CASGKKGRGGSNEQFF	TGTGCCAGCGGAAAAAAGGGGCGGGGAGGCTCCAATGAGCAGTTCTTC
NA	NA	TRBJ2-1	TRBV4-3	CASSPQFGAYNEQFF	TGCGCCAGCAGCCCCCAGTTCGGGGCCTACAATGAGCAGTTCTTC
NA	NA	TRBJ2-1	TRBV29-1	CSVDSRGDNEQFF	TGCAGCGTTGATAGTCGCGGAGACAATGAGCAGTTCTTC
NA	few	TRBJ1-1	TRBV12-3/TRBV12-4	CASSLWGKTEAFF	TGTGCCAGCAGTCTATGGGGGAAGACTGAAGCTTTCTTT
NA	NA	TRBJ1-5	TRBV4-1	CASSQEGGNQPQHF	TGCGCCAGCAGCCAAGAGGGTGGCAATCAGCCCCAGCATTTT
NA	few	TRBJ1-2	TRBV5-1	CASSLERGSYGYTF	TGCGCCAGCAGCTTGGAACGGGGGTCCTATGGCTACACCTTC
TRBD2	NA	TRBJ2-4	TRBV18	CASSPPLAGGPIAKNIQYF	TGTGCCAGCTCACCGCCACTAGCGGGGGGGCCAATAGCCAAAAACATTCAGTACTTC
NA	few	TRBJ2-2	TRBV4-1	CASSQDQGTRGGTGELFF	TGCGCCAGCAGCCAAGATCAGGGTACGAGGGGCGGGACCGGGGAGCTGTTTTTT
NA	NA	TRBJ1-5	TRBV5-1	CASSYGTNSNQPQHF	TGCGCCAGCAGCTACGGGACGAATAGCAATCAGCCCCAGCATTTT
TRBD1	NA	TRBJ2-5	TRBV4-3	CASSQGTGIGETQYF	TGCGCCAGCAGCCAGGGGACAGGGATTGGGGAGACCCAGTACTTC
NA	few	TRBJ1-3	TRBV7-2	CASSLGGAGNTIYF	TGTGCCAGCAGCTTAGGAGGGGCTGGAAACACCATATATTTT
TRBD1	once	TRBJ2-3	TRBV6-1	CASSDRAFSGDTQYF	TGTGCCAGCAGCGACAGGGCGTTTTCCGGGGATACGCAGTATTTT